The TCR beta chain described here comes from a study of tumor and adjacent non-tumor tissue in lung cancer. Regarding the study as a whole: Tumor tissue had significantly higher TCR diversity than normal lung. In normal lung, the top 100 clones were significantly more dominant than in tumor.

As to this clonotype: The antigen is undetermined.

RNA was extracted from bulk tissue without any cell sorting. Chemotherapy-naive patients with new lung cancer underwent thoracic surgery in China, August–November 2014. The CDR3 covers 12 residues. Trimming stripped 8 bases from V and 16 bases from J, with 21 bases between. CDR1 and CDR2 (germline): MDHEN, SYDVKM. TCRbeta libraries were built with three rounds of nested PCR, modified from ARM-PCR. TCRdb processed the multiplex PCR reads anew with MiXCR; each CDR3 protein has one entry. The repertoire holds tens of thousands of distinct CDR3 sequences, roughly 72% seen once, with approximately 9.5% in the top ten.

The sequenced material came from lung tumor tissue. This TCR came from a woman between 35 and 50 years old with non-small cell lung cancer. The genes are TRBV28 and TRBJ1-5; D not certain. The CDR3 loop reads CASRRGSQHQHF. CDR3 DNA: TGTGCCAGCCGCCGTGGGAGCCAGCACCAACATTTT.